One and the same sample provided the 23 T cell receptor beta chains below, sequenced in a study of cytomegalovirus exposure and HLA in healthy donors. Sequenced by immunoSEQ multiplex PCR; TCRdb stores in-frame clones only, minus some. The data contain some 150,000 clones, roughly 89% of them singletons. The sequenced sample consisted of PBMCs. The receptor set was obtained from a woman aged 18 to 35 in good health and CMV-seropositive.

The chain carries TRBV6-1 and TRBJ1-5, with 8 bases aligning to TRBD1. The V and J ends lost 6 bases and 4 bases, in that order; junction bases with no gene match: 5. CDR3 length: 14 amino acids. Germline loops: CDR1 MNHNS, CDR2 SASEGT. The DNA for the CDR3 is TGTGCCAGCAGCGGACAGGGCGGGAATCAGCCCCAGCATTTT. This translates into CASSGQGGNQPQHF.

The rearrangement uses TRBV4-1 and TRBJ2-1, with no clear D. The CDR3 has 13 amino acids. Trimming left V 2 bases short and J 7 bases short, with 9 bases between. The germline V gene has CDR1 MGHRA and CDR2 YSYEKL. CDR3 DNA: TGCGCCAGCAGCCAATACGAGGTTAATGAGCAGTTCTTC. This codes for CASSQYEVNEQFF.

The chain links TRBV2 to TRBJ2-7; 8 nucleotides align to TRBD2. The V gene's germline CDR1 is SNHLY and CDR2 FYNNEI. The length of the CDR3 is 13 residues. V lost 3 bases and J lost 5; bases outside the gene matches: 3. CDR3: CASSDGAGDEQYF. Written as DNA, the CDR3 is TGTGCCAGCAGTGACGGAGCGGGGGACGAGCAGTACTTC.

The genes are TRBV6-1 and TRBJ2-7; 11 positions match TRBD2. CDR1 and CDR2 (germline): MNHNS, SASEGT. CDR3 size: 16 residues. Unmatched junction bases numbered 5, after V lost 3 bases and J lost 1 base. The CDR3, as DNA: TGTGCCAGCAGTGACCCCGGACTAGCGGGTTCCTACGAGCAGTACTTC. Residues: CASSDPGLAGSYEQYF.

This chain joins TRBV5-6 and TRBJ2-5; no definite D call. The V end was cut by 0 bases, the J end by 3 bases, with 6 bases between. Germline V CDR1 and CDR2: SGHDT, YYEEEE. The CDR3 is 13 residues long. CDR3 sequence reads: CASSLGVKETQYF. The CDR3 bases are TGTGCCAGCAGCTTGGGTGTAAAAGAGACCCAGTACTTC.

The V gene is TRBV20-1, the J gene TRBJ1-2, with unresolved D. The CDR3 length is 11 residues. Germline CDR1 DFQATT, CDR2 SNEGSKA (reference sequence). Trimming pared 6 bases from V and 5 bases from J, leaving 10 bases between. The CDR3 region is CSARVRYGYTF. The CDR3 nucleotides read TGCAGTGCCCGGGTGAGATATGGCTACACCTTC.

CDR3 amino acids: CASSPTRTSGTDTQYF. The CDR3 region has the DNA TGTGCCAGCAGTCCGACCCGGACTAGCGGGACAGATACGCAGTATTTT. The chain combines TRBV28 with TRBJ2-3, with 11 bases matching TRBD2. V lost 5 bases, J lost 3 bases, and 7 bases stayed unmatched. Germline V lookup: CDR1 MDHEN, CDR2 SYDVKM. The CDR3 totals 16 residues.

The rearrangement uses TRBV18 and TRBJ2-6, with 9 bases aligning to TRBD1. With 5 bases clipped from V and 0 bases from J, the junction kept 8 bases outside the gene matches. Germline V gene sequence: CDR1 KGHSH, CDR2 LQKENI. CDR3 size: 18 residues. CDR3 in amino acids: CASSAPGQGPSGANVLTF. CDR3 DNA: TGTGCCAGCTCAGCGCCGGGACAGGGCCCCTCTGGGGCCAACGTCCTGACTTTC.

This clone was observed a few times. The gene calls are TRBV28 and TRBJ2-7, with a tentative D call TRBD1 (6 bases). With 5 bases removed from V and 1 base from J, the gap between germline ends came to 18 bases. The CDR3 covers 16 residues. Germline values: CDR1 MDHEN, CDR2 SYDVKM. CDR3 DNA: TGTGCCAGCAGTCTCCGACAGGCCCCTATTTCCTACGAGCAGTACTTC. Translating gives CASSLRQAPISYEQYF.

About this clone itself: A much larger clone lies one base from this, so it may be a read error. This chain joins TRBV9 and TRBJ1-1; 9 bases line up with TRBD1. Trimming at V came to 1 base and at J to 1 base, leaving 2 bases not matched to a gene. Germline V gene sequence: CDR1 SGDLS, CDR2 YYNGEE. The CDR3 is made up of 15 amino acids. The CDR3 DNA reads as TGTGCCAGCAGCGTAAGGGGACAGGGGAACACTGAAGCTTTCTTT. Encoded protein: CASSVRGQGNTEAFF.

J is TRBJ2-5 and V is TRBV28; 13 positions agree with TRBD2. Germline lookup yields CDR1 MDHEN and CDR2 SYDVKM. CDR3 length equals 16 residues. With 7 bases clipped from V and 6 bases from J, the junction kept 11 bases outside the gene matches. The CDR3 loop reads CASKIAGTSGKKTQYF. The CDR3 nucleotides are TGTGCCAGCAAAATCGCCGGGACTAGCGGGAAAAAGACCCAGTACTTC. Variable domain in full (rest from reference TRBV28 and TRBJ2-5): DVKVTQSSRYLVKRTGEKVFLECVQDMDHENMFWYRQDPGLGLRLIYFSYDVKMKEKGDIPEGYSVSREKKERFSLILESASTNQTSMYLCASKIAGTSGKKTQYFGPGTRLLVL.

This clone has more than one count but fewer than ten. The chain recombines TRBV11-2 with TRBJ2-7; D unclear. Per the germline V gene, CDR1 is SGHAT and CDR2 is FQNNGV. The germline V and J ends were trimmed by 2 bases and 3 bases, with 2 bases remaining between them. The CDR3 has 11 residues. As DNA, the CDR3 is TGTGCCAGCAGCTTATACTACGAGCAGTACTTC. Its protein is CASSLYYEQYF.

The CDR3 protein is CASSLTPPKRIHNEQFF. CDR3 nucleotide sequence: TGTGCCAGCAGCTTAACCCCCCCTAAGCGCATTCACAATGAGCAGTTCTTC. The chain employs TRBV7-3 and TRBJ2-1, with unresolved D. The length of the CDR3 is 17 residues. Germline V gene data show CDR1 as SGHTA and CDR2 as FQGTGA. V lost 0 bases and J lost 5, with 17 bases in between.

This chain uses TRBV7-3 with TRBJ2-7, with TRBD2 identical over 9 bases. CDR3 size: 17 residues. V lost 7 bases to trimming and J lost 5 bases; unmatched junction nucleotides: 18. CDR1 is SGHTA and CDR2 is FQGTGA in the germline V gene. This CDR3 reads CASIILDVTSGLDEQYF. The CDR3 region has the DNA TGTGCCAGCATCATTCTTGACGTCACTAGCGGGTTAGACGAGCAGTACTTC.

CDR3 sequence: CASSLEQGSYEQYF. CDR3 nucleotide sequence: TGTGCCAGCAGCTTGGAACAGGGCTCCTACGAGCAGTACTTC. The chain is built from TRBV5-4 and TRBJ2-7, with TRBD1 as a possible D gene (6 bases). The germline V gene has CDR1 SGHNT and CDR2 YYREEE (reference sequence). Between the trimmed V and J ends, which lost 0 bases and 0 bases, there was a span of 7 bases. CDR3 size: 14 residues.

This rearrangement joins TRBV6-5 to TRBJ1-2, with TRBD1 matching over 8 bases. Germline V CDR1 and CDR2: MNHEY, SVGAGI. Trimming removed 4 bases from V and 4 bases from J; junction bases left unmatched: 5. This CDR3 has 14 amino acids. CDR3 residues: CASSSGQDSYGYTF. The CDR3 nucleotides read TGTGCCAGCAGTTCGGGACAGGACTCCTATGGCTACACCTTC.

The chain has TRBV12-5 and TRBJ1-4, with TRBD1 matching over 9 bases. The germline gives CDR1 LGHNT, CDR2 FRNRAP. V gave up 5 bases and J gave up 4 bases; unmatched junction bases: 8. This CDR3 is 16 amino acids long. This CDR3 reads CASGLRQGENNEKLFF. The CDR3 DNA sequence: TGTGCTAGTGGTCTCCGACAGGGGGAGAATAATGAAAAACTGTTTTTT.

This clone was recorded once. The chain uses TRBV5-1 and TRBJ2-3, with 7 bases fitting TRBD2. Trimming removed 4 bases from V and 2 bases from J; junction bases left unmatched: 4. Germline lookup yields CDR1 SGHRS and CDR2 YFSETQ. The CDR3 spans 14 residues. The CDR3 sequence: CASSVGTITDTQYF. The DNA of the CDR3 is TGCGCCAGCAGCGTAGGGACTATCACAGATACGCAGTATTTT.

This clone appeared a few times. This chain links TRBV19 with TRBJ1-5; D might be TRBD1 (5 bases). The V gene lost 6 bases and the J gene lost 6 bases, with 12 bases spanning the gap. Germline CDR1 and CDR2: LNHDA and SQIVND (reference sequence). This CDR3 has 13 residues. CDR3 in amino acids: CASSPGGTQPQHF. As DNA, the CDR3 is TGTGCCAGTAGCCCCGGAGGGACTCAGCCCCAGCATTTT. Full variable domain (missing parts from reference TRBV19 and TRBJ1-5): DGGITQSPKYLFRKEGQNVTLSCEQNLNHDAMYWYRQDPGQGLRLIYYSQIVNDFQKGDIAEGYSVSREKKESFPLTVTSAQKNPTAFYLCASSPGGTQPQHFGDGTRLSIL.

This clone was picked up one time. This rearrangement joins TRBV27 to TRBJ2-3; no firm D call. This CDR3 is 16 amino acids long. Deletions cut 3 bases from V and 2 bases from J, with 15 bases between. Germline CDR1 is MNHEY and CDR2 is SMNVEV (reference sequence). CDR3 coding DNA: TGTGCCAGCAGTTTGTCTTCGGTTCGGTTCACAGATACGCAGTATTTT. The encoded protein is CASSLSSVRFTDTQYF.

The V gene is TRBV30, the J gene TRBJ2-1; 8 nucleotides align to TRBD2. Germline assignment: CDR1 GTSNPN and CDR2 SVGIG (reference sequence). The V and J ends lost 3 bases and 8 bases, in that order; junction bases with no gene match: 9. The CDR3 sequence is 14 residues long. The CDR3 sequence: CAWRRSGRVDEQFF. The CDR3 DNA reads as TGTGCCTGGAGACGAAGCGGGAGAGTGGATGAGCAGTTCTTC.

This clone appeared a few times. The V and J genes are TRBV6-5 and TRBJ2-7; the D gene is possibly TRBD1 (6 bases). V was pared by 7 bases and J by 6 bases, with 10 bases between. Germline values: CDR1 MNHEY, CDR2 SVGAGI. This CDR3 region has 11 residues. As DNA, the CDR3 is TGTGCCAGCAATCGAGGGGGCGAGCAGTACTTC. Protein product: CASNRGGEQYF.

This chain uses TRBV5-1 with TRBJ2-1; TRBD2 is a possible D gene (6 bases). CDR3 length equals 16 residues. The V gene lost 4 bases and the J gene lost 8 bases, with 22 bases spanning the gap. Germline V CDR1 and CDR2: SGHRS, YFSETQ. The CDR3 DNA follows: TGCGCCAGCAGCCCGTCGCCTAACCCGACTAGGGATGAGCAGTTCTTC. Residues: CASSPSPNPTRDEQFF.